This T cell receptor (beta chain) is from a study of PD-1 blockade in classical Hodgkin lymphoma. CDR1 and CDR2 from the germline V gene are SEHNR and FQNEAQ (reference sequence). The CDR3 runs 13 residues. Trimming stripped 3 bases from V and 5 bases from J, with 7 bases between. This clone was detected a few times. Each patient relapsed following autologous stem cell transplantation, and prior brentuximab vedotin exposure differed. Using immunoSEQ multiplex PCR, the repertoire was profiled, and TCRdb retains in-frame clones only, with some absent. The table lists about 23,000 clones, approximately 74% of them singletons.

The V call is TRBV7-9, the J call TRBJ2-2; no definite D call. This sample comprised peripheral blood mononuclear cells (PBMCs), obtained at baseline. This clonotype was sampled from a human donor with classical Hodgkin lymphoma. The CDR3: CASSFDGTGELFF. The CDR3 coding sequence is TGTGCCAGCAGCTTTGACGGTACCGGGGAGCTGTTTTTT.